This T cell receptor beta chain was profiled in a study of blood T cell repertoires in COVID-19. Study at large: The United States, Italy and Spain were the sources of the acute and convalescent COVID-19 samples. Sources were T cells, B-cell-depleted T cells, or PBMCs; the material itself was cDNA or gDNA.

Some clones are missing from TCRdb's copy, which holds only in-frame ones; the method was immunoSEQ multiplex PCR. The table records 300,000 to 400,000 clones, 86% of them present only once. Seattle cases were enrolled at active infection and followed longitudinally. This CDR3 has 13 amino acids. Germline CDR1 is SGHDT and CDR2 is YYEEEE. The ends lost 1 base at V and 7 bases at J; junction bases unmatched: 3. This clone was seen a handful of times. Sequenced sample: peripheral blood. The origin of this receptor is a woman aged 55-70 years with COVID-19, enrolled during active disease. The chain links TRBV5-6 to TRBJ1-2, with 8 nucleotides matching TRBD1. CDR3 sequence: CASSLRRGLGYTF. The DNA for the CDR3 is TGTGCCAGCAGCTTGCGCAGGGGGCTTGGCTACACCTTC.